This TCR beta chain was sequenced in a study of OX40 agonist ivuxolimab in advanced cancers. Points from the study as a whole: Some of the nonresponding patients also showed low levels of normalized T-cell clonal expansion. In the 0.1 to 3.0 mg/kg range, CD4+ and CD8+ blood T cells had expanded clonally by week 6.

Any history of autoimmune disease or systemic immunosuppression disqualified patients. This table comes from immunoSEQ multiplex PCR, and its TCRdb copy is limited to in-frame clones, with some not included. The sample contains 20,000 to 30,000 clones, 77% of which appear only once. Remarks on this clone: No antigen is known for it.

Source: CD4+ or CD8+ T cells sorted from blood, taken in a trial of the OX40 agonist ivuxolimab. The receptor comes from an adult with an advanced solid tumor such as melanoma, head and neck, liver or kidney cancer.

The CDR3 nucleotides read TGTGCCAGCAGCCTATACGGGTCCCAAGAGACCCAGTACTTC. Translation: CASSLYGSQETQYF. V usage is TRBV14 and J usage is TRBJ2-5; no clear D gene. Germline loops: CDR1 SGHDN, CDR2 FVKESK. V lost 4 bases and J lost 1, with 10 bases in between. This CDR3 spans 14 amino acids.